This T cell receptor beta chain was identified during a study of vaccination and CD4 T cells after COVID-19. Study summary: Two doses of either BNT162b2 or mRNA-1273 vaccine went to participants. Controls used CEFX viral epitopes (positive), HIV-1 Nef peptides (negative), or no peptide.

The treatment is: 10-day PBMC culture with coronavirus spike peptide pools or control peptides (ViraFEST assay). The CDR3 has 15 residues. Germline assignment: CDR1 LNHDA and CDR2 SQIVND (reference sequence). V was shortened by 4 bases and J by 4 bases, with 13 bases between the two germline ends. On this clonotype itself: Its specificity is unknown.

The Oncomine TCR Beta short-read assay was what sequenced the DNA obtained from cultured CD4+ T cells. From the PCR reads, TCRdb called clonotypes with MiXCR, one entry per CDR3 protein. Of around 13,000 distinct CDR3 sequences detected, about 54% appear once; the ten largest clones hold 7.5% to 9.5%. This material consisted of CD4+ T cells from blood, cultured in vitro, taken before SARS-CoV-2 vaccination. The chain couples TRBV19 to TRBJ2-2; maybe TRBD2 (5 bases). This TCR was recovered from a human donor who had recovered from COVID-19. As DNA, the CDR3 is TGTGCCAGTAGTAGGGTCCCTGGAGGCACCGGGGAGCTGTTTTTT. This translates into CASSRVPGGTGELFF.